This T cell receptor (beta chain) derives from a study of cytomegalovirus exposure and HLA in healthy donors. Germline loops: CDR1 SGDLS, CDR2 YYNGEE. Trimming cost V 4 bases and J 0 bases, with 11 bases left between them. This CDR3 is 15 amino acids long. 13 Jbeta primers and 60 Vbeta primers were used for the PCR. Some clones are missing from TCRdb's copy, which holds only in-frame ones; the method was immunoSEQ multiplex PCR. Here the sample spans some 100,000 clones, approximately 82% being singletons. The origin of this receptor is a woman under 30 in good health and CMV-seronegative. This chain uses TRBV9 with TRBJ1-3; D remains ambiguous. Sequencing input: PBMCs. Here the CDR3 DNA reads TGTGCCAGCAGCCTCGAGGGATTCTCTGGAAACACCATATATTTT. Its translation is CASSLEGFSGNTIYF.